This TCR beta chain came from a study of blood T cells in healthy people across ages. General study points: Greater diversity and more naive CD4+ cells were seen in long-lived donors than in aged donors. The study could not conclusively compare naive and antigen-experienced cells, given its unsorted PBMCs.

The table lists this clonotype with a few counts. What it binds is not known. A J-beta primer mix and a sample-barcoded 5' primer were used in a second PCR of roughly 6 to 11 cycles. Every sample returned 2.5 million or more CDR3-containing paired-end reads. TCRdb recomputed calls from the 5' RACE reads with MiXCR, one row per CDR3 protein. The table has 550,000 to 800,000 distinct CDR3 sequences, under 25% seen once. This CDR3 has 16 amino acids. The germline V and J ends were trimmed by 4 bases and 0 bases, with 15 bases remaining between them. Germline lookup yields CDR1 LGHDT and CDR2 YNNKEL (reference sequence).

Sequences were obtained from blood. This chain links TRBV3-1 with TRBJ1-1; a weak D match, TRBD1 (6 bases). This clonotype was obtained from a man in his 70s in good health. CDR3 nucleotides: TGTGCCAGCAGCCGCAGGGGTGAGCCCATGAACACTGAAGCTTTCTTT. Its protein product is CASSRRGEPMNTEAFF.